Listed below are T cell receptor beta chains from one sample, sequenced in a study of T cell changes during pregnancy in multiple sclerosis. The repertoire was sequenced with immunoSEQ multiplex PCR; TCRdb's copy has only in-frame clones and lacks some. The sample records just under 20,000 clones, just over 85% being singletons. The sample here was CD8+ T cells from peripheral blood mononuclear cells, taken in the third trimester of pregnancy. These receptors were obtained from a female donor in good health, enrolled as a control in a pregnancy study. CDR3s include the opening cysteine and the closing phenylalanine or tryptophan. A D gene is named only where the DNA matches it firmly. Clone size, where shown, is once, few, many, or a class for clones that have expanded.

TRBV6-5	NA	TRBJ1-2	NA	TGTGCCAGCAGTTACTCCCTCGGGGGGGCGAGCTATGGCTACACCTTC	CASSYSLGGASYGYTF
TRBV5-6	NA	TRBJ1-1	NA	TGTGCCAGCAGCTTGGCATTGACAGGGAACACTGAAGCTTTCTTT	CASSLALTGNTEAFF
TRBV29-1	NA	TRBJ2-7	TRBD1	TGCAGCGTTCCCAAGGGTTTGGGGACAGGGAGCTCCTACGAGCAGTACTTC	CSVPKGLGTGSSYEQYF
TRBV9	NA	TRBJ1-6	NA	TGTGCCAGCAGCGTCGGACACTCTTCACCCCTCCACTTT	CASSVGHSSPLHF
TRBV2	NA	TRBJ2-7	TRBD1	TGTGCCAGCAGAACGGGACAGACCTACGAGCAGTACTTC	CASRTGQTYEQYF
TRBV7-9	NA	TRBJ2-7	NA	TGTGCCAGCAGCTCACTCTACGAGCAGTACTTC	CASSSLYEQYF
TRBV27	once	TRBJ2-7	NA	TGTGCCAGCAGTGATGCAGGGGCTATCTGGGACGAGCAGTACTTC	CASSDAGAIWDEQYF
TRBV5-8	NA	TRBJ1-2	TRBD1	TGTGCCAGCAGCCCGACAGGGGGCCGGGATGGCTACACCTTC	CASSPTGGRDGYTF
TRBV19	few	TRBJ2-5	TRBD1	TGTGCCAGTAGCATAGGGACAGGGTACCAAGAGACCCAGTACTTC	CASSIGTGYQETQYF
TRBV19	NA	TRBJ1-6	NA	TGTGCCAGTAAGGGGAAGACTAATTCACCCCTCCACTTT	CASKGKTNSPLHF
TRBV27	few	TRBJ1-6	NA	TGTGCCAGCGCTACGACGGGAAAGGGTAACCTCCACTTT	CASATTGKGNLHF
TRBV9	NA	TRBJ1-1	NA	TGTGCCAGCAGCGTAGTTAGGGAGGTTACTGAAGCTTTCTTT	CASSVVREVTEAFF
TRBV29-1	NA	TRBJ2-7	TRBD1	TGCAGCGTTGAAAACAGGGGCAGGGCCTACGAGCAGTACTTC	CSVENRGRAYEQYF
TRBV27	NA	TRBJ1-6	TRBD1	TGTGCCAGCAGTTCGGGACAGGTTAATTCACCCCTCCACTTT	CASSSGQVNSPLHF
TRBV7-9	NA	TRBJ2-2	TRBD1	TGTGCCAGCTTAGGACAGGGGGCGACCGGGGAGCTGTTTTTT	CASLGQGATGELFF
TRBV28	NA	TRBJ2-7	NA	TGTGCCAGCAGTTTATCGGGTCTTGTATACGAGCAGTACTTC	CASSLSGLVYEQYF
TRBV4-3	NA	TRBJ2-7	NA	TGCGCCAGCAGCCAAGACAGGGGTTGGGAGCAGTACTTC	CASSQDRGWEQYF
TRBV27	NA	TRBJ1-5	NA	TGTGCCAGCAGCCGAATACCGGGATACAATCAGCCCCAGCATTTT	CASSRIPGYNQPQHF
TRBV28	NA	TRBJ1-3	NA	TGTGCCAGCAGTCCCCCCCCGACATCTGGAAACACCATATATTTT	CASSPPPTSGNTIYF
TRBV7-3	once	TRBJ2-2	NA	TGTGCCAGCAGCCCCAAGCTGGCCGGGGAGCTGTTTTTT	CASSPKLAGELFF
TRBV7-9	NA	TRBJ2-6	NA	TGTGCCAGCAGCTTAAGCGAGATTGGGGCCAACGTCCTGACTTTC	CASSLSEIGANVLTF
TRBV7-8	once	TRBJ2-1	TRBD2	TGTGCCAGCAGCCTCGGGACTAGCATCATTGAGCAGTTCTTC	CASSLGTSIIEQFF
TRBV28	NA	TRBJ2-1	NA	TGTGCCAGCAGTTTGGGGGGTCCCTTTAGGGGGGGACCGGACAATGAGCAGTTCTTC	CASSLGGPFRGGPDNEQFF
TRBV5-8	NA	TRBJ1-3	NA	TGTGCCAGCAGCCTGCGACAGGCAGGCACCATATATTTT	CASSLRQAGTIYF
TRBV5-1	NA	TRBJ2-5	NA	TGCGCCAGCAGCTTGGAAGGGAGTCAAGAGACCCAGTACTTC	CASSLEGSQETQYF
TRBV19	NA	TRBJ1-4	TRBD1	TGTGCCAGTAGTATAGCCAGGGGGCGTGAAAAACTGTTTTTT	CASSIARGREKLFF
TRBV15	NA	TRBJ2-1	NA	TGTGCCACCAGCAGCTACAGGGGGGGCAATGAGCAGTTCTTC	CATSSYRGGNEQFF
TRBV5-6	NA	TRBJ2-2	NA	TGTGCCAGCAGCTTGGGAGGCACCGGGGAGCTGTTTTTT	CASSLGGTGELFF
TRBV27	NA	TRBJ1-5	TRBD1	TGTGCCAGCAGTCCGTGGACAGGGGAAAATCAGCCCCAGCATTTT	CASSPWTGENQPQHF
TRBV7-9	NA	TRBJ1-1	TRBD1	TGTGCCAGCAGCGGTCGGGACAGGAACACTGAAGCTTTCTTT	CASSGRDRNTEAFF
TRBV7-9	medium-sized	TRBJ2-1	NA	TGTGCCAGCAGCCCGCGGGTAGGTGGCAATGAGCAGTTCTTC	CASSPRVGGNEQFF